Listed here are 5 T cell receptor beta chains from one sample, sequenced in a study of T cells in Graves' hyperthyroidism and ophthalmopathy. It was RNA transcripts that yielded the amplified TCR beta CDR3 regions. An initial round of RT-PCR targeting the TCR CDR3 relied on the HTBI primer set. TCRdb used MiXCR to reprocess the multiplex PCR reads, holding one entry per CDR3 protein. In the table there are about 840,000 distinct CDR3 sequences, 35% to 40% of which are singletons. The sample taken for sequencing was blood. These receptors were taken from a man younger than 35 with Graves' hyperthyroidism.

The genes are TRBV6-1 and TRBJ2-7, with 9 bases matching TRBD1. Trimming at V came to 7 bases and at J to 4 bases, leaving 5 bases not matched to a gene. Germline lookup yields CDR1 MNHNS and CDR2 SASEGT. This CDR3 spans 13 amino acids. CDR3 DNA: TGTGCCAGCATCCGGGGGACAGGGTACGAGCAGTACTTC. Its protein is CASIRGTGYEQYF.

CDR3 bases: TGTGCCATCAGTGAGAGTAGGACACAGTACTTC. Translated: CAISESRTQYF. The rearrangement links TRBV10-3 to TRBJ2-5; D may be TRBD1 (5 bases). The CDR3 is made up of 11 amino acids. V was trimmed by 2 bases and J by 11 bases, leaving 9 bases between them. Germline lookup yields CDR1 ENHRY and CDR2 SYGVKD.

This chain links TRBV29-1 with TRBJ1-2, with TRBD1 identical over 8 bases. The J segment lost 7 bases and the V segment lost 7 bases, leaving 8 bases of the junction unmatched. The CDR3 covers 12 residues. Per the germline V gene, CDR1 is SQVTM and CDR2 is ANQGSEA. In DNA form, the CDR3 reads TGCAGCGCCACGGACAGGGCGACTGGCTACACCTTC. The encoded protein is CSATDRATGYTF.

This clonotype was seen ten or more times. CDR3 amino acids: CASSVGRSNTEAFF. The CDR3 bases are TGTGCCAGCAGCGTAGGGCGGTCGAACACTGAAGCTTTCTTT. The chain carries TRBV9 and TRBJ1-1; D gene uncertain. V was cut by 0 bases and J by 1 base, with 7 bases left in between. The CDR3 is made up of 14 amino acids. Germline V gives CDR1 SGDLS, CDR2 YYNGEE.

The chain recombines TRBV5-1 with TRBJ1-6, with D maybe TRBD1 (6 bases). The CDR3 totals 16 residues. Germline-derived CDR1 and CDR2 are SGHRS and YFSETQ. V was trimmed by 0 bases and J by 10 bases, leaving 17 bases between them. CDR3: CASSLVGGHEESPLHF. The CDR3, as DNA: TGCGCCAGCAGCTTGGTGGGGGGACATGAGGAATCACCCCTCCACTTT.